This T cell receptor beta chain originates from a study of identical twins. MiXCR, run by TCRdb on the 5' RACE reads, gives a single entry per CDR3 protein. The sample holds 470,000 or so distinct CDR3 sequences, 24% seen once. The CDR3 is made up of 12 amino acids. The germline V gene encodes CDR1 KGHSH and CDR2 LQKENI. Trimming stripped 5 bases from V and 2 bases from J, with 6 bases between. The same sample was also studied in work on T cells expressing NK-cell markers. That study adds: With an anti-gamma-delta TCR antibody, sorting in several experiments was kept to alpha-beta TCR T cells.

Sequencing was carried out using CD4+ T cells sorted from blood. The chain uses TRBV18 and TRBJ2-5, with D unclear. This clonotype originated in a young woman in good health. In nucleotides, the CDR3 is TGTGCCAGCTCAAAAAATCAAGAGACCCAGTACTTC. Translation gives CASSKNQETQYF.